A single sample gave rise to the 10 T cell receptor beta chains below, sequenced in a study of T-cell memory formation after mild COVID-19. TCRdb called the 5' RACE reads again in MiXCR, with one record for every CDR3 protein. The sample records approximately 150,000 distinct CDR3 sequences, 10% to 15% being singletons. The sequencing input was PBMCs or a T cell subset sorted from them (not recorded which). The receptor set was obtained from a man aged 18 to 30 who had mild COVID-19 (a few samples of this study predate the infection). Cell type and time point are not known.

This clonotype came up a few times. The chain employs TRBV27 and TRBJ1-4; D remains ambiguous. The CDR3 length is 16 residues. V lost 4 bases to trimming and J lost 7 bases, with 19 bases between them. In germline, CDR1 is MNHEY, CDR2 SMNVEV (reference sequence). The chain's CDR3 is CASSSPGPYAGEKLFF. CDR3 DNA sequence: TGTGCCAGCAGTTCTCCTGGACCGTACGCGGGTGAAAAACTGTTTTTT.

This clonotype came up a few times. V gene TRBV7-9 combines with J gene TRBJ1-3; no reliable D call. The CDR3 spans 12 residues. Trimming took 2 bases from V and 4 from J, leaving 3 bases between them. Germline CDR1 SEHNR, CDR2 FQNEAQ (reference sequence). The DNA for the CDR3 is TGTGCCAGCAGCTTACCCGGAAACACCATATATTTT. Translated, it gives CASSLPGNTIYF.

This chain links TRBV3-1 with TRBJ2-2; D possibly corresponds to TRBD2 (6 bases). Trimming removed 1 base from V and 6 bases from J, with 9 bases in between. Germline assignment: CDR1 LGHDT and CDR2 YNNKEL (reference sequence). The CDR3 contains 14 residues. The CDR3 sequence: CASSQGRGAGELFF. In DNA form, the CDR3 reads TGTGCCAGCAGCCAAGGGCGGGGCGCCGGGGAGCTGTTTTTT.

This clonotype was counted between two and nine times. The genes are TRBV5-1 and TRBJ2-7; 12 bases line up with TRBD2. CDR3 length: 16 amino acids. The germline V gene encodes CDR1 SGHRS and CDR2 YFSETQ. Trimming removed 5 bases from V and 2 bases from J; junction bases left unmatched: 8. The CDR3 DNA sequence: TGCGCCAGCAGGGTTGGACTAGCGGGGAAAACCTACGAGCAGTACGTC. Protein product: CASRVGLAGKTYEQYV.

The chain carries TRBV29-1 and TRBJ2-5; no clear D. Germline V gene data show CDR1 as SQVTM and CDR2 as ANQGSEA. The ends were cut back, 8 bases at V and 5 bases at J, with 18 bases in the middle. The CDR3 runs to 13 residues. CDR3 bases: TGCAGCTGCCGGACCGGTCCCGTGGAGACCCAGTACTTC. Translation: CSCRTGPVETQYF.

J is TRBJ2-5 and V is TRBV29-1; D is unclear. CDR1 and CDR2 from the germline V gene are SQVTM and ANQGSEA. This CDR3 comprises 14 residues. With 5 bases removed from V and 0 bases from J, the gap between germline ends came to 13 bases. CDR3 coding DNA: TGCAGCGTTTTGGGCGGCCTTCACCAAGAGACCCAGTACTTC. Amino acid sequence: CSVLGGLHQETQYF.

The rearrangement uses TRBV5-1 and TRBJ1-5; 10 bases are shared with TRBD1. The CDR3 is 15 amino acids. Germline assignment: CDR1 SGHRS and CDR2 YFSETQ. With V trimmed by 7 bases and J by 7 bases, 11 bases remained unmatched. CDR3 amino acids: CASSVSGTGVQPQHF. The CDR3 coding sequence is TGCGCCAGCTCCGTGTCAGGGACAGGGGTCCAGCCCCAGCATTTT.

The genes are TRBV6-5 and TRBJ2-1; no definite D call. Germline V gene data show CDR1 as MNHEY and CDR2 as SVGAGI. The CDR3 has 16 amino acids. The V end was cut by 0 bases, the J end by 0 bases, with 9 bases between. CDR3 region: CASSYSMISSYNEQFF. CDR3 coding DNA: TGTGCCAGCAGTTACTCGATGATTAGCTCCTACAATGAGCAGTTCTTC.

This clonotype was picked up many times. The genes are TRBV15 and TRBJ2-3; no clear D gene. V lost 4 bases, J lost 6 bases, and 14 bases lay in between. In germline, CDR1 is LNHNV, CDR2 YYDKDF (reference sequence). The CDR3 is made up of 14 amino acids. The CDR3 here is CATSNARNTDTQYF. The DNA for the CDR3 is TGTGCCACCAGCAACGCAAGGAATACGGATACGCAGTATTTT.

The rearrangement joins TRBV5-1 to TRBJ2-2; the match to TRBD1 covers 10 bases. V shed 4 bases and J 3 bases; nucleotides not matched to a gene: 3. The CDR3 is 15 residues long. Per germline, CDR1 SGHRS and CDR2 YFSETQ. CDR3 coding DNA: TGCGCCAGCAGCCCAGACAGGGGGCACACCGGGGAGCTGTTTTTT. Translating it yields CASSPDRGHTGELFF.